These T cell receptor beta chains were read from a single sample in a study of T cell responses to AZD1222 COVID-19 vaccine. Sequencing was performed with immunoSEQ multiplex PCR; in TCRdb, only in-frame clones are kept and a portion is missing. This repertoire shows more than 95,000 clones, around 94% found once; its top ten account for more than 1.5%. This specimen was peripheral blood, taken 28 days after the second AZD1222 dose. These receptors originate from an adult who received the AZD1222 COVID-19 vaccine. Each CDR3 is given with its conserved first and last residue. Fields, in order: J gene, V gene, clone size, CDR3 protein. Only part of the rows carry a size: once, few, many, or a class if the clone is expanded.

TRBJ2-1 | TRBV6-5 | - | CASSLELAVNEQFF
TRBJ1-4 | TRBV9 | - | CASSVSKEVGSNEKLFF
TRBJ1-1 | TRBV7-9 | - | CASSLASGRTEAFF
TRBJ2-7 | TRBV15 | - | CATSMLGEEGGEQYF
TRBJ2-7 | TRBV27 | - | CASSLSAGGHEQYF
TRBJ1-1 | TRBV27 | - | CASSLNRGDTEAFF
TRBJ1-1 | TRBV29-1 | - | CSGKMNTEAFF
TRBJ2-1 | TRBV28 | - | CASSLVGGRSTYNEQFF
TRBJ1-1 | TRBV6-5 | - | CASSSGLLTEAFF
TRBJ2-1 | TRBV18 | - | CASSPIGLAGHNEQFF
TRBJ1-3 | TRBV30 | - | CACRTVNSGNTIYF
TRBJ2-1 | TRBV10-1 | few | CASSKGLGPYNEQFF